This T cell receptor beta chain was retrieved from a study of T cells in Graves' hyperthyroidism and ophthalmopathy. Overall study context: Peripheral blood was obtained at initial diagnosis, preceding any treatment.

The trim removed 1 base at V and 4 bases at J, leaving 1 base unmatched. Germline V lookup: CDR1 LGHNA, CDR2 YSLEER. This CDR3 has 15 amino acids. The investigators amplified TCR beta CDR3 regions from RNA transcripts. Primed by the HTBI set, a first-round RT-PCR was run on the TCR CDR3. TCRdb redid the calling of the multiplex PCR reads with MiXCR, one entry per CDR3 protein. Seen here are 200,000 to 250,000 distinct CDR3 sequences, around 15% observed once, and the top ten hold around 28%. Study-level findings and limits: Blood also carried most thyroid clonotypes expanded above 0.001.

This clonotype was recorded at least ten times. Its antigen is not known. Uncontrolled infections, other autoimmune diseases, pregnancy or lactation led to exclusion of patients. The chain joins TRBV4-3 to TRBJ2-7, with 13 bases that match TRBD2. Specimen: blood. This TCR was sampled from a young woman with Graves' ophthalmopathy. DNA of the CDR3: TGCGCCAGCAGCCAAGGGACTAGCGGGAGATACGAGCAGTACTTC. Protein sequence: CASSQGTSGRYEQYF.